Listed below are T cell receptor beta chains from one sample, sequenced in a study of control samples from healthy donors and cancer patients. The table came from immunoSEQ multiplex PCR; TCRdb's copy has only in-frame clones and leaves some out. The repertoire consists of more than 140,000 clones, with 90% to 95% occurring once and the leading ten covering around 13%. Sequencing was performed on blood. Every receptor here comes from a man aged 35 to 55 in good health. CDR3s include the opening cysteine and the closing phenylalanine or tryptophan. A D gene is named only where the DNA matches it firmly. Where a row states a size, it is once, few, many or the class of an expanded clone; other rows omit it.

d_call,j_call,v_call,clone_size,cdr3_nt,cdr3_aa
NA,TRBJ1-5,TRBV19,NA,TGTGCCAGTAGTATATCAGGTGCCGATAATCAGCCCCAGCATTTT,CASSISGADNQPQHF
NA,TRBJ2-7,TRBV9,NA,TGTGCCAGCAGCGCCGACTACGAGCAGTACTTC,CASSADYEQYF
NA,TRBJ2-1,TRBV7-6,once,TGTGCCAGCAGCAAGGACTACAATGAGCAGTTCTTC,CASSKDYNEQFF
TRBD1,TRBJ2-7,TRBV5-1,once,TGCGCCAGCTACTACGGGACAGGCAGCTACGAGCAGTACTTC,CASYYGTGSYEQYF
NA,TRBJ2-3,TRBV3-1/TRBV3-2,NA,TGTGCCAGCAGCCAGCAGGGCACAGATACGCAGTATTTT,CASSQQGTDTQYF
NA,TRBJ1-4,TRBV5-8,NA,TGTGCCAGCAGCTTGCCTGGGCAGGCGAAACTGTTTTTT,CASSLPGQAKLFF
NA,TRBJ1-5,TRBV11-2,NA,TGTGCCAGCAGCCCCGCCGGCAACAATCAGCCCCAGCATTTT,CASSPAGNNQPQHF
NA,TRBJ1-5,TRBV6-5,NA,TGTGCCAGCAGTCTAGACACCAGCAATCAGCCCCAGCATTTT,CASSLDTSNQPQHF
NA,TRBJ1-4,TRBV11-2,NA,TGTGCCAGCAGCTTCCCTTCCAAGGGGTGGACTAATGAAAAACTGTTTTTT,CASSFPSKGWTNEKLFF
TRBD2,TRBJ2-1,TRBV4-2,NA,TGTGCCAGTAGCCAAAACCCCCTGACTAGCGGGGGGGAGAATGAGCAGTTCTTC,CASSQNPLTSGGENEQFF
NA,TRBJ1-1,TRBV6-1,NA,TGTGCCAGCAGTGAAGGGGCCAGGAACACTGAAGCTTTCTTT,CASSEGARNTEAFF
NA,TRBJ1-2,TRBV5-6,NA,TGTGCCAGCAGCTTGGAAGGCAGGGGATGGGGCTACACCTTC,CASSLEGRGWGYTF
NA,TRBJ2-6,TRBV19,NA,TGTGCCAGTAGTGCCCAGGGTACGGGGGCCAACGTCCTGACTTTC,CASSAQGTGANVLTF
TRBD2,TRBJ2-1,TRBV7-9,once,TGTGCCAGCAGCCCCGGAATAGCGGGAGGGCCATTAAATGAGCAGTTCTTC,CASSPGIAGGPLNEQFF
NA,TRBJ1-1,TRBV5-6,once,TGTGCCAGCAGATTAGGAGTGATGAACACTGAAGCTTTCTTT,CASRLGVMNTEAFF
NA,TRBJ2-7,TRBV6-2/TRBV6-3,NA,TGTGCCAGCAGCCCAGACAGGATTCGTTTCTACGAGCAGTACTTC,CASSPDRIRFYEQYF
TRBD2,TRBJ2-7,TRBV6-5,NA,TGTGCCAGCAGTTACTCCCTTAGCGGGGGTGCCTACGAGCAGTACTTC,CASSYSLSGGAYEQYF
NA,TRBJ1-5,TRBV7-2,few,TGTGCCAGCAGCCCAATAGACCCAGCGTACAATCAGCCCCAGCATTTT,CASSPIDPAYNQPQHF
NA,TRBJ1-4,TRBV18,NA,TGTGCCAGCTCCGCGGGGGGAAAACTGTTTTTT,CASSAGGKLFF
NA,TRBJ1-1,TRBV25-1,NA,TGTGCCAGCAGTGGCTCTGTGGCTGAAGCTTTCTTT,CASSGSVAEAFF
TRBD1,TRBJ2-7,TRBV5-1,NA,TGCGCCAGCAGCTTGGTGAGGGGGCGAGCCGAGCAGTACTTC,CASSLVRGRAEQYF
NA,TRBJ1-4,TRBV6-1,NA,TGTGCCAGCAGTGAAGACGGAGGGCCTAATGAAAAACTGTTTTTT,CASSEDGGPNEKLFF
NA,TRBJ2-1,TRBV5-1,once,TGCGCCAGCAGCGAGGACAGCCGGCTGATGTACAATGAGCAGTTCTTC,CASSEDSRLMYNEQFF
NA,TRBJ2-2,TRBV6-4,NA,TGTGCCAGCAGAGGAGCAGGGCCCGGGGAGCTGTTTTTT,CASRGAGPGELFF
NA,TRBJ1-2,TRBV7-2,NA,TGTGCCAGCAGCCCTGACATAGCTCACACCTTC,CASSPDIAHTF
NA,TRBJ1-1,TRBV10-1,NA,TGCGCCAGCAGTGATGGGGGGAGCGAAGCTTTCTTT,CASSDGGSEAFF
NA,TRBJ2-4,TRBV18,NA,TGTGCCAGCTCATACTCACAGCTTGTGCAGTACTTC,CASSYSQLVQYF
NA,TRBJ2-2,TRBV29-1,NA,TGCAGCGCTCTACTAGTGCGGTCGAACACCGGGGAGCTGTTTTTT,CSALLVRSNTGELFF
TRBD1,TRBJ1-5,TRBV24-1,NA,TGTGCCACCAGTGACCCTAGGACAGGGGGGGTTCAGCCCCAGCATTTT,CATSDPRTGGVQPQHF
TRBD1,TRBJ1-1,TRBV28,NA,TGTGCCAGCCCTGGGCAGGGGGCGACTGAAGCTTTCTTT,CASPGQGATEAFF
NA,TRBJ1-2,TRBV3-1/TRBV3-2,NA,TGTGCCAGCAGCCCCTTGACAGCTAACTATGGCTACACCTTC,CASSPLTANYGYTF
NA,TRBJ1-4,TRBV5-1,NA,TGCGCCAGCAGCTCTATGGGTGAAAAACTGTTTTTT,CASSSMGEKLFF
NA,TRBJ1-5,TRBV24-1,NA,TGTGCCACCAGTCACAATCCGACAGAATCCGAGCCCCAGCATTTT,CATSHNPTESEPQHF
NA,TRBJ1-5,TRBV5-8,NA,TGTGCCAGCAGAGGCTCCGGGGACCATAGCAATCAGCCCCAGCATTTT,CASRGSGDHSNQPQHF
NA,TRBJ1-2,TRBV28,few,TGTGCCAGCAGTTTAGGGGGCAGCACTAACTATGGCTACACCTTC,CASSLGGSTNYGYTF
NA,TRBJ1-4,TRBV24-1,NA,TGTGCCACCAGTGATTCGACTGGAAGCTCTAATGAAAAACTGTTTTTT,CATSDSTGSSNEKLFF
NA,TRBJ2-2,TRBV19,NA,TGTGCCAGTAGTCTTATACTAGTACCCGGGGAGCTGTTTTTT,CASSLILVPGELFF
NA,TRBJ2-1,TRBV18,NA,TGTGCCAGCTCACCTCCTCATAGGGCATACAATGAGCAGTTCTTC,CASSPPHRAYNEQFF
NA,TRBJ1-4,TRBV6-5,NA,TGTGCCAGCAGTTATACTGGGGGGGGTGAAAAACTGTTTTTT,CASSYTGGGEKLFF